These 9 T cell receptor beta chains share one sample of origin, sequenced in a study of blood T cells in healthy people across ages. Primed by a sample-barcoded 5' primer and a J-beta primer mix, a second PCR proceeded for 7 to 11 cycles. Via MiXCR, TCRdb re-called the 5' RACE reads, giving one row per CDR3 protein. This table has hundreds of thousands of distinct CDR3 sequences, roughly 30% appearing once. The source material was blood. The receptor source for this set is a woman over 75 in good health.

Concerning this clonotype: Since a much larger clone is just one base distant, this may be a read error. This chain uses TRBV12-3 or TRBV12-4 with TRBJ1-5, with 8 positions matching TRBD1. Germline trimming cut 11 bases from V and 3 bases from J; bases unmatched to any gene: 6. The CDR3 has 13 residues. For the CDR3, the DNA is TGTGCCGCCGGGACAGGTTTCAATCAGCCCCAGCATTTT. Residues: CAAGTGFNQPQHF.

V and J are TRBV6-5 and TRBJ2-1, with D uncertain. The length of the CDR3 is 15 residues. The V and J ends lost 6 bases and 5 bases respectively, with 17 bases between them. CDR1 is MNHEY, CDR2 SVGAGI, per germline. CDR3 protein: CASSRPPAFDNEQFF. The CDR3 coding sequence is TGTGCCAGCAGCCGGCCTCCGGCCTTCGACAATGAGCAGTTCTTC.

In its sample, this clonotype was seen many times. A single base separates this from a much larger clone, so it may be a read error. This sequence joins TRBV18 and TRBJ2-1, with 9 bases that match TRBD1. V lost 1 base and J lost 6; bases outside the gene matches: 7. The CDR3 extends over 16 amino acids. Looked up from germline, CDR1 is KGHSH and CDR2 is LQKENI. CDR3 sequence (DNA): TGTGCCAGCTCACCACTCGACAGGGGGAAGGGCAATGAGCAGTTCTTC. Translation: CASSPLDRGKGNEQFF.

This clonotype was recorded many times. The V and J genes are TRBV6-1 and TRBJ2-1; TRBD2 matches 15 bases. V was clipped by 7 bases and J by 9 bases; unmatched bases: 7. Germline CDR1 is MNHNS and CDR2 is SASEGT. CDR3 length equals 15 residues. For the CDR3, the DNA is TGTGCCAGCACCTGGACTAGCGGGGGGGCAGGTGAGCAGTTCTTC. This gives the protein CASTWTSGGAGEQFF.

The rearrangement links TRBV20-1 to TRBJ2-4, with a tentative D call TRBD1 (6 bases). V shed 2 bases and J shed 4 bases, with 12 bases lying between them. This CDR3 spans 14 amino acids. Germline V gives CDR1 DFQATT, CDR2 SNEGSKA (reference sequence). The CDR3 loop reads CSARPTGTKNIQYF. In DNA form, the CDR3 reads TGCAGTGCTAGACCTACCGGGACAAAAAACATTCAGTACTTC.

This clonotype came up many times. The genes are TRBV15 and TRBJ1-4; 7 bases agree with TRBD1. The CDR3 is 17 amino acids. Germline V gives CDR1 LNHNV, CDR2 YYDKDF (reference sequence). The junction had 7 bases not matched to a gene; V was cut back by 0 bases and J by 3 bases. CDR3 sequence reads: CATSRDVGGTANEKLFF. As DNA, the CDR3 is TGTGCCACCAGCAGAGATGTAGGCGGGACAGCTAATGAAAAACTGTTTTTT. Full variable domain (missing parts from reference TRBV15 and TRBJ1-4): DAMVIQNPRYQVTQFGKPVTLSCSQTLNHNVMYWYQQKSSQAPKLLFHYYDKDFNNEADTPDNFQSRRPNTSFCFLDIRSPGLGDTAMYLCATSRDVGGTANEKLFFGSGTQLSVL.

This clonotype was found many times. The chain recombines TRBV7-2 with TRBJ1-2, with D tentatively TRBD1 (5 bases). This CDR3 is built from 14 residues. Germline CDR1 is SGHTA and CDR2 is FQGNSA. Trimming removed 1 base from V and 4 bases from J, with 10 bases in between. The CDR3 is CASSLEGLLYGYTF. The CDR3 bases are TGTGCCAGCAGCTTAGAGGGACTCCTCTATGGCTACACCTTC.

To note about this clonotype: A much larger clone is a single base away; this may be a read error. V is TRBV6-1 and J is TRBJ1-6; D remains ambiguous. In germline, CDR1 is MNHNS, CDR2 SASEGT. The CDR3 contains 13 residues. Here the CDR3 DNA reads TGTGCCAGCAGCCGCTCGGGTAATTCACCCCCCCACTTT. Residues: CASSRSGNSPPHF.

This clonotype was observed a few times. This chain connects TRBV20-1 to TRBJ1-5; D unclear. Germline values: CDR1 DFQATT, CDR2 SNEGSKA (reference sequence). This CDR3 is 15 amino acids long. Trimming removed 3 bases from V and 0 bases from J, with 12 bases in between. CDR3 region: CSASYQEYSNQPQHF. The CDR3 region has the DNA TGCAGTGCTAGTTATCAGGAGTATAGCAATCAGCCCCAGCATTTT.